This TCR beta chain was observed in a study of Ad26.COV2.S vaccination and SARS-CoV-2 variants. Points from the study as a whole: It is possible that the TCR breadth and depth analyses underestimated the total T cell responses.

Sequencing used immunoSEQ multiplex PCR; TCRdb keeps in-frame clones, though not all of them. The profile covers 300,000 to 350,000 clones, with 75% to 90% appearing a single time and 4.5% to 7% taken by the ten largest. V lost 5 bases, J lost 0 bases, and 8 bases stayed unmatched. The germline V gene encodes CDR1 LNHNV and CDR2 YYDKDF (reference sequence). CDR3 length: 16 amino acids. Treatment reported: some 19 received Ad26.COV2.S at low or high dose, single or two shots; about 5 received placebo; per-sample allocation not given. The investigators took samples on day 63 after the first vaccine or placebo injection. On this clone itself: As yet, its antigen is unknown.

V is TRBV15 and J is TRBJ1-1; 8 nucleotides line up with TRBD1. The TCR originated in a person between 18 and 60 years old who received the Ad26.COV2.S COVID-19 vaccine or a placebo. The source was peripheral blood, collected in a trial of Ad26.COV2.S vaccine versus placebo. The CDR3 sequence: CATSPERDRLNTEAFF. The CDR3 nucleotides are TGTGCCACCAGCCCCGAGCGGGACAGGCTGAACACTGAAGCTTTCTTT.